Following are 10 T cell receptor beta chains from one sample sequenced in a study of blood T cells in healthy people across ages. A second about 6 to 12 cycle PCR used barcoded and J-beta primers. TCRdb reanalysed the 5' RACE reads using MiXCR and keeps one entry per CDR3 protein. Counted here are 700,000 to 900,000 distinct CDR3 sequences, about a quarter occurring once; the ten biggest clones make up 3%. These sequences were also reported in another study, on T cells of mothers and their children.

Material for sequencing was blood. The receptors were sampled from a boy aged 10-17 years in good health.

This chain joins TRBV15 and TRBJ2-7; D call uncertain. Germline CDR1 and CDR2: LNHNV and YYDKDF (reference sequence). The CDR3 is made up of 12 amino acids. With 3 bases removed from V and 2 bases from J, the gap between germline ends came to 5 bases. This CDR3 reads CATSSGPYEQYF. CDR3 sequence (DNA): TGTGCCACCAGCAGTGGGCCCTACGAGCAGTACTTC.

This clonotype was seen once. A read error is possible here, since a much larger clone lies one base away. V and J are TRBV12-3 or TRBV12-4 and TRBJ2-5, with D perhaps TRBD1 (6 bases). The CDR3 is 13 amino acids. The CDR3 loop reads CASSLGAGETHYF. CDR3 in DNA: TGTGCCAGCAGTTTGGGGGCCGGGGAGACCCACTACTTC.

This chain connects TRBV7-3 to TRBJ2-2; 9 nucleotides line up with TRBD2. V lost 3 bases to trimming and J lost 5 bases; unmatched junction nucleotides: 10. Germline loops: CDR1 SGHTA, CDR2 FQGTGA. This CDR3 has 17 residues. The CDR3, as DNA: TGTGCCAGCAGCTTGAGGAGCGGGGGGCTTAGGACCGGGGAGCTGTTTTTT. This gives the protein CASSLRSGGLRTGELFF.

CDR3 loop: CASSSNPRQGRDEKLFF. In DNA, the CDR3 is TGTGCCAGCTCTAGTAATCCTAGACAGGGAAGAGATGAAAAACTGTTTTTT. The rearrangement links TRBV7-9 to TRBJ1-4; 7 bases map to TRBD1. Trimming removed 8 bases from V and 6 bases from J; junction bases left unmatched: 18. In germline, CDR1 is SEHNR, CDR2 FQNEAQ (reference sequence). The CDR3 sequence is 17 residues long.

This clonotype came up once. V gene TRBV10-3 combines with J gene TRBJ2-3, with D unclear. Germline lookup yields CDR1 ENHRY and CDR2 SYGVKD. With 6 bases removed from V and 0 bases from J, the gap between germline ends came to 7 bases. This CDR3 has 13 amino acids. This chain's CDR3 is CAIRKQSTDTQYF. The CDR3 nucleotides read TGTGCCATCAGGAAACAGAGCACAGATACGCAGTATTTT.

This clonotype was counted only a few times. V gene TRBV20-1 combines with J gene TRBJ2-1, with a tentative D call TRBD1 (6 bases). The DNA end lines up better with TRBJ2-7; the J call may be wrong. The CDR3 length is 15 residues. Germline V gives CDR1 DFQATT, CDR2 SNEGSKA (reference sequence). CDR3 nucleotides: TGCAGTGCTAGAGTGGGGCCAGGGACAACCTACGAGCAGTACTTC. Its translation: CSARVGPGTTYEQYF.

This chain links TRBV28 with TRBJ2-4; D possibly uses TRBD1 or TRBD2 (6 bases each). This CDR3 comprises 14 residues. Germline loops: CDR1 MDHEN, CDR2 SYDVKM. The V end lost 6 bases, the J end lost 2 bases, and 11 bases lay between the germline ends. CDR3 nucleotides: TGTGCCAGCAGGGAAGGGGGGACCAAAAACATTCAGTACTTC. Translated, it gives CASREGGTKNIQYF.

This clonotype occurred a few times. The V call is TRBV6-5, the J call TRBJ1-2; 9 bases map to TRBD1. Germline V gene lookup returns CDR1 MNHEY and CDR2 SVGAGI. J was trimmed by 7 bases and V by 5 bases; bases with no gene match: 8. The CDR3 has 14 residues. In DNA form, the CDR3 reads TGTGCCAGCAGTACAAGACAGGGGGTGGTTGGCTACACCTTC. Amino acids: CASSTRQGVVGYTF.

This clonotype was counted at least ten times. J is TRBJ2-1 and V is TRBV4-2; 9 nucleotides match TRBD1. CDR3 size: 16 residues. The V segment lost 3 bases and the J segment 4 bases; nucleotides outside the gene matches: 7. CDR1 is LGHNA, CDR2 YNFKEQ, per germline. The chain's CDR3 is CASSHPRQGGYNEQFF. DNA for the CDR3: TGTGCCAGCAGCCACCCACGACAGGGGGGTTACAATGAGCAGTTCTTC.

The CDR3 DNA reads TGCGCCAGCAGCGCCCTAGCGGGAGTGGGCACAGATACGCAGTATTTT. As protein: CASSALAGVGTDTQYF. The chain recombines TRBV5-1 with TRBJ2-3; 10 nucleotides agree with TRBD2. Germline loops: CDR1 SGHRS, CDR2 YFSETQ. After removal of 4 bases from V and 1 base from J, the junction contained 6 bases not matched to a gene. This CDR3 contains 16 residues.